This entry describes one T cell receptor (beta chain). The record originates from a study of blood T cell repertoires in COVID-19. Study summary: Samples of COVID-19 (acute and convalescent) were obtained from the United States, Italy and Spain.

Clones were sequenced by immunoSEQ multiplex PCR, and TCRdb holds only the in-frame ones, with some missing. The repertoire has roughly 300,000 clones, over 75% of them found once; the top ten carry about 14%. Germline assignment: CDR1 MDHEN and CDR2 SYDVKM. The CDR3 spans 16 residues. V gave up 5 bases and J gave up 7 bases; unmatched junction bases: 9. This chain joins TRBV28 and TRBJ1-5; 12 positions match TRBD1. The receptor was isolated from a human donor in a cohort sampled during active COVID-19. Source material: peripheral blood. CDR3 sequence reads: CASSARDRGPGQPQHF. Written as DNA, the CDR3 is TGTGCCAGCAGTGCCCGGGACAGGGGGCCTGGGCAGCCCCAGCATTTT.